The 3 T cell receptor beta chains listed next were all sequenced from one sample in a study of blood T cell repertoires in COVID-19. Measured with immunoSEQ multiplex PCR; TCRdb has only the in-frame clones, and not every one. Among about 160,000 clones listed, approximately 84% were seen once. The sequencing input was peripheral blood. The receptors originated from an elderly woman with acute or convalescent COVID-19.

This clone was seen a handful of times. The V gene is TRBV5-1, the J gene TRBJ2-1; the match to TRBD1 covers 8 bases. The germline gives CDR1 SGHRS, CDR2 YFSETQ. The V segment lost 5 bases and the J segment 3 bases; nucleotides outside the gene matches: 4. This CDR3 is built from 14 residues. CDR3 nucleotides: TGCGCCAGCAGGCGTGGACAGGGCTACAATGAGCAGTTCTTC. This translates into CASRRGQGYNEQFF.

The genes are TRBV11-1 and TRBJ2-7, with D hard to call. CDR1 is SGHAT, CDR2 FQDESV, per germline (reference sequence). Trimming pared 5 bases from V and 4 bases from J, leaving 12 bases between. The CDR3 extends over 13 amino acids. Here the CDR3 reads CASSEDTIYEQYF. The CDR3 DNA follows: TGTGCCAGCAGCGAAGACACAATTTACGAGCAGTACTTC.

The gene calls are TRBV27 and TRBJ2-1; D possibly corresponds to TRBD1 (6 bases). CDR3 length: 14 residues. Germline-derived CDR1 and CDR2 are MNHEY and SMNVEV (reference sequence). Trimming stripped 4 bases from V and 3 bases from J, with 10 bases between. The CDR3 reads CASSYRDNYNEQFF. CDR3 sequence (DNA): TGTGCCAGCAGTTACCGGGACAACTACAATGAGCAGTTCTTC.